Below, one T cell receptor (beta chain) is given with its context. Its antigen is undetermined. Trimming cost V 6 bases and J 3 bases, with 12 bases left between them. This CDR3 region has 14 residues. CDR1 MDHEN and CDR2 SYDVKM come from the germline V gene. These data are taken from a study of T cell responses to AZD1222 COVID-19 vaccine. Study-wide points: In a largely white British group with more females than males, clonal diversity was possibly underestimated. Sampled repertoires all dated from after the peak T cell response.

Clones were read by immunoSEQ multiplex PCR, and TCRdb kept only the in-frame ones, dropping some. The sample yields approximately 100,000 clones, about 85% seen once. The TCR was taken from an adult who received the AZD1222 COVID-19 vaccine. The source was peripheral blood, collected 28 days after the second AZD1222 dose. The chain has TRBV28 and TRBJ2-1; possibly TRBD1 for D (6 bases). CDR3 amino acids: CASRSGERYNEQFF. CDR3 DNA sequence: TGTGCCAGCAGGTCAGGGGAGCGCTACAATGAGCAGTTCTTC.